This T cell receptor (beta chain) was sequenced in a study of blood T cell repertoires in COVID-19. Study at large: Spain, Italy and the United States supplied samples that represented acute and convalescent COVID-19.

Original processing notes: Amplification of reference gene primers provided the estimated nucleated cell counts. TCRdb's copy holds only in-frame clones and misses some; the assay was immunoSEQ multiplex PCR. That table gives V, J and clone size, and the DNA gave D and trimming. The sample lists approximately 210,000 clones, around 90% occurring once. The CDR3 spans 15 residues. Per germline, CDR1 LNHNV and CDR2 YYDKDF (reference sequence). Trimming at V came to 5 bases and at J to 1 base, leaving 5 bases not matched to a gene. Recruits, aged roughly 18 to 89 years, lived in approximately 26 US areas. Two consecutive negative NP/OP PCR tests, clearance, or resolved symptoms defined Cohort 3 recovery.

This TCR came from a woman in her thirties who had recovered from COVID-19. The sample comprised PBMCs or T cells enriched from blood (not recorded which). The chain recombines TRBV15 with TRBJ2-4; 7 nucleotides align to TRBD1. CDR3 residues: CATSVRQGAKNIQYF. The CDR3 region has the DNA TGTGCCACCAGCGTCAGACAGGGTGCCAAAAACATTCAGTACTTC.